This record looks at one T cell receptor (beta chain) sequence and its context. V was pared by 4 bases and J by 5 bases, with 9 bases of the junction left unmatched. Germline loops: CDR1 SNHLY, CDR2 FYNNEI. The CDR3 covers 16 residues. The sample is drawn from a study of identical twins. In TCRdb, the 5' RACE reads were re-called with MiXCR into one record per CDR3 protein. Found here are some 1,700,000 distinct CDR3 sequences, about 32% of them singletons; the top ten hold roughly 0.3%. The source material was cord blood. This clonotype was obtained from a newborn girl in good health. V is TRBV2 and J is TRBJ2-1; 9 nucleotides match TRBD2. The DNA of the CDR3 is TGTGCCAGCAGTGGAAGGCGACTAGCGGAGCACAATGAGCAGTTCTTC. Translated: CASSGRRLAEHNEQFF.